The present TCR beta chain was sequenced within a study of CD8 T cells in Susac syndrome. The V gene's germline CDR1 is SGHDT and CDR2 YYEEEE. With 4 bases removed from V and 5 bases from J, the gap between germline ends came to 9 bases. This CDR3 is built from 12 residues. An input of roughly 0.45 to 1 ug of RNA was subjected to reverse transcription using random hexamers. TCRdb called the immunoSEQ multiplex PCR reads again in MiXCR, with one record for every CDR3 protein. The sample lists about 190,000 distinct CDR3 sequences; around 95% were seen once. The chain employs TRBV5-6 and TRBJ1-2; possible D gene TRBD1, 6 bases. The sample was CD4+ T cells from PBMCs. This TCR was recovered from a human donor with Susac syndrome. CDR3 in DNA: TGTGCCAGCAGCCCCGGGACATATGGCTACACCTTC. This encodes CASSPGTYGYTF.